This TCR beta chain was identified during a study of early T cells in non-severe SARS-CoV-2 infection. The CDR3 runs to 13 residues. Trimming cost V 4 bases and J 0 bases, with 9 bases left between them. Germline values: CDR1 SQVTM, CDR2 ANQGSEA. The table lists this clonotype with many counts. TCRdb re-called the 5' RACE reads through MiXCR, storing one row per CDR3 protein. Among 90,000 to 100,000 distinct CDR3 sequences listed, about 13% were seen once. The V gene is TRBV29-1, the J gene TRBJ1-1; D gene ambiguous. This receptor was identified in an adult who was a healthcare worker with PCR-confirmed SARS-CoV-2 infection or an uninfected control (not recorded which). The sample taken for sequencing was whole blood. The CDR3 DNA is TGCAGCGTTGTCGGCCGCTTGAACACTGAAGCTTTCTTT. Its protein product is CSVVGRLNTEAFF. The entire variable domain, with the rest obtained from reference TRBV29-1 and TRBJ1-1, is as follows: SAVISQKPSRDICQRGTSLTIQCQVDSQVTMMFWYRQQPGQSLTLIATANQGSEATYESGFVIDKFPISRPNLTFSTLTVSNMSPEDSSIYLCSVVGRLNTEAFFGQGTRLTVV.